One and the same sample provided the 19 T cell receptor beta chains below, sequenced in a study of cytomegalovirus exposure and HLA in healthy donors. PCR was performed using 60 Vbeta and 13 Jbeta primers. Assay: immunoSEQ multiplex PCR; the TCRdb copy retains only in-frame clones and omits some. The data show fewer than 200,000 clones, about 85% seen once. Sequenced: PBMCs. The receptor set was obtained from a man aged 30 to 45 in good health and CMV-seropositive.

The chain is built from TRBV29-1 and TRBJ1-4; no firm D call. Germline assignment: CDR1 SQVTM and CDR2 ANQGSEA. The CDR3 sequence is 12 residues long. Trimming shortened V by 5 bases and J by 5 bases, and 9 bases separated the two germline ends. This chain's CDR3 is CSVPLTNEKLFF. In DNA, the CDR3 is TGCAGCGTTCCACTGACAAATGAAAAACTGTTTTTT.

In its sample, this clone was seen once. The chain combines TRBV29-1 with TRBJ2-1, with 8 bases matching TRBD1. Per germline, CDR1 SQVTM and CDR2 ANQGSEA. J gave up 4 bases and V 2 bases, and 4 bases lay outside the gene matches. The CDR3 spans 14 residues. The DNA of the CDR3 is TGCAGCGTTGAACGGGACAGGACATACAATGAGCAGTTCTTC. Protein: CSVERDRTYNEQFF.

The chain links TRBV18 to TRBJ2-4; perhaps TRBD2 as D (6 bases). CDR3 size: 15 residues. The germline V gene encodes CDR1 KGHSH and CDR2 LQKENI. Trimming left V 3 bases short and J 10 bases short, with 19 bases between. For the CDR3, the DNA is TGTGCCAGCTCACCGGACGGGAGTACCAGGTATATTCAGTACTTC. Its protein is CASSPDGSTRYIQYF.

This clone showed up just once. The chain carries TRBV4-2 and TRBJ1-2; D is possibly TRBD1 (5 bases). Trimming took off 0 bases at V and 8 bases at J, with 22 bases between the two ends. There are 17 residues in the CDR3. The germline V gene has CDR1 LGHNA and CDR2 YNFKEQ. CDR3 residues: CASSQDAVRGGSSGYTF. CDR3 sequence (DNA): TGTGCCAGCAGCCAAGATGCGGTCCGGGGGGGATCTTCGGGCTACACCTTC.

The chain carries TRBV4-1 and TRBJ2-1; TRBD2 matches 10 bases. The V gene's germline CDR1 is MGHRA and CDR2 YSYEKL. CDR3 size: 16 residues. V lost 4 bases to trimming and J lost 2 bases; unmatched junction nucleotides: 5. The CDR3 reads CASSPASGSPYNEQFF. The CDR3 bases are TGCGCCAGCAGCCCGGCTAGCGGGAGCCCCTACAATGAGCAGTTCTTC.

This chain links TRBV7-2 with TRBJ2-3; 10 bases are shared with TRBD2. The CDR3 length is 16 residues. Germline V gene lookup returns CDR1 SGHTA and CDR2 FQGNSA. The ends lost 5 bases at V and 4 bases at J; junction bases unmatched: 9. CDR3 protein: CASSPRSGRIPDTQYF. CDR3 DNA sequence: TGTGCCAGCAGCCCTCGTAGCGGGAGGATCCCAGATACGCAGTATTTT.

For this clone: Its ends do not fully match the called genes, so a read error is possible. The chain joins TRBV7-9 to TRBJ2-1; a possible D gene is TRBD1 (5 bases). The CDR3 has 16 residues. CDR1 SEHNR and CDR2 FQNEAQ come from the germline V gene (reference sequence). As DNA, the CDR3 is TGTTCCAGCAGCTTACCGAGGCAGGGCCCTTACAATGAGCAGTTCTTC. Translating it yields CSSSLPRQGPYNEQFF.

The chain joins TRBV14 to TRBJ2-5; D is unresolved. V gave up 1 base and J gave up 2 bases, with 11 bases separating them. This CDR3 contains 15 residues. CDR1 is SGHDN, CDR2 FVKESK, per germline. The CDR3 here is CASSQVGRKQETQYF. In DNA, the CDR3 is TGTGCCAGCAGCCAAGTTGGCAGGAAGCAAGAGACCCAGTACTTC.

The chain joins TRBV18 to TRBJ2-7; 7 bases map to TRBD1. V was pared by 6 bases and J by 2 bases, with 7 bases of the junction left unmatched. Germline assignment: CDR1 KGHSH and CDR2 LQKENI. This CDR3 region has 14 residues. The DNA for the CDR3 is TGTGCCAGCTCGCCAGGACAGGCGCCCTACGAGCAGTACGTC. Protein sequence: CASSPGQAPYEQYV.

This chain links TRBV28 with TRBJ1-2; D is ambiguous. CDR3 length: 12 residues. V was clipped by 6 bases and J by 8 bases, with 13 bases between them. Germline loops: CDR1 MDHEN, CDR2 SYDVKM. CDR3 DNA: TGTGCCAGCAGCCCACAGTCACCAGGCTACACCTTC. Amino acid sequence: CASSPQSPGYTF.

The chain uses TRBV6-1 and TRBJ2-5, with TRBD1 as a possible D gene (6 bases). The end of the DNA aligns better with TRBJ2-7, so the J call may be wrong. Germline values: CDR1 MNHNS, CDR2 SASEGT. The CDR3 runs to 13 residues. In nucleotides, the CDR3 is TGTGCCAGCTCAAAACTTACAGGGTACGAGCAGTACTTC. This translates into CASSKLTGYEQYF.

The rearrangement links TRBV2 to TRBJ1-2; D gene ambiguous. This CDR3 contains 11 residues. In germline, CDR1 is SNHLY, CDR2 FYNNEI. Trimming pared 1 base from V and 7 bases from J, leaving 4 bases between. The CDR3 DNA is TGTGCCAGCAGTGAAGGAGCTGGCTACACCTTC. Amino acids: CASSEGAGYTF.

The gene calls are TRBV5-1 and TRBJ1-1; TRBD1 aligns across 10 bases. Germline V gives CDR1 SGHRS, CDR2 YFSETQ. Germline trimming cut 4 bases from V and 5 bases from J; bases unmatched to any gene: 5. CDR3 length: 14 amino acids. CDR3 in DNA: TGCGCCAGCAGCACGGGACAGGGGTTGACTGAAGCTTTCTTT. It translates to CASSTGQGLTEAFF.

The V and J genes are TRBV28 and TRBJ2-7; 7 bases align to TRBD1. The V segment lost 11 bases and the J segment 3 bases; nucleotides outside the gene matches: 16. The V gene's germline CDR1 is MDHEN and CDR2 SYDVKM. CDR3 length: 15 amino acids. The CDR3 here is CASRPFPDRDYEQYF. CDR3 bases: TGTGCCTCTCGCCCGTTTCCCGACAGGGACTACGAGCAGTACTTC.

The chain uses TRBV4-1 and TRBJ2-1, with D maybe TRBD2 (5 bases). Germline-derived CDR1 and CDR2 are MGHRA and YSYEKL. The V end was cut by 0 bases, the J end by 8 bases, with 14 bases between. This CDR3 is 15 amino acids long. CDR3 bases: TGCGCCAGCAGCCAAGAATTCGGGCTAGCCGATGAGCAGTTCTTC. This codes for CASSQEFGLADEQFF.

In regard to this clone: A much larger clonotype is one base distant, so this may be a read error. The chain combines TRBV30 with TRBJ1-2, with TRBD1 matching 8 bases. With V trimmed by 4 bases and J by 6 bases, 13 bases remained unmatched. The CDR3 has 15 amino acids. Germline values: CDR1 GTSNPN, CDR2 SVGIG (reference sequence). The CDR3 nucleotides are TGTGCCTGGAAATGGCGGGACAGGCTCGGCCATGGCTACACCTTC. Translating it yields CAWKWRDRLGHGYTF.

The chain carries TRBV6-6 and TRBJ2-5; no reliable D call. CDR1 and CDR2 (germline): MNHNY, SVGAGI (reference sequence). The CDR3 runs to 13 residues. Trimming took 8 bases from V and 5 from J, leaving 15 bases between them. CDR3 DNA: TGTGCCAGCGCCTATTCTGCCGGGGAGACCCAGTACTTC. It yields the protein CASAYSAGETQYF.

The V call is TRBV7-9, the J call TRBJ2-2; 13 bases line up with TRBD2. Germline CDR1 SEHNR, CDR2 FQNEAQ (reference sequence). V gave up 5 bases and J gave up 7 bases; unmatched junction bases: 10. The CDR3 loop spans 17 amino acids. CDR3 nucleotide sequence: TGTGCCAGCAGCCTACTAGCGGGAGGGCCCTCGGGCGGGGAGCTGTTTTTT. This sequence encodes CASSLLAGGPSGGELFF.

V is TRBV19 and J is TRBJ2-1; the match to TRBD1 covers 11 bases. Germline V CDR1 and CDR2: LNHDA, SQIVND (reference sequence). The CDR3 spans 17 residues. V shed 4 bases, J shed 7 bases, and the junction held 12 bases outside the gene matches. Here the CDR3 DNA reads TGTGCCAGTAGTACCGGACAGGGGGCAGTCATAGGGAATGAGCAGTTCTTC. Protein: CASSTGQGAVIGNEQFF. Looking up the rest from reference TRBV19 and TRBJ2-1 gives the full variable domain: DGGITQSPKYLFRKEGQNVTLSCEQNLNHDAMYWYRQDPGQGLRLIYYSQIVNDFQKGDIAEGYSVSREKKESFPLTVTSAQKNPTAFYLCASSTGQGAVIGNEQFFGPGTRLTVL.